The 4 T cell receptor beta chains listed next were all sequenced from one sample in a study of blood T cell repertoires in COVID-19. Clones were sequenced by immunoSEQ multiplex PCR, and TCRdb holds only the in-frame ones, with some missing. This sample has approximately 500,000 clones, with roughly 88% found just once. Material for sequencing was peripheral blood. These receptors were taken from a human donor in a cohort sampled during active COVID-19.

This sequence joins TRBV28 and TRBJ2-1; the match to TRBD2 covers 14 bases. V trimming: 7 bases; J trimming: 8 bases; junction bases outside the gene matches: 13. The CDR3 contains 17 residues. Per germline, CDR1 MDHEN and CDR2 SYDVKM. CDR3 amino acids: CASTTSGTSGSTDEQFF. In DNA, the CDR3 is TGTGCCAGCACCACCTCCGGGACTAGCGGGAGCACCGATGAGCAGTTCTTC.

The chain has TRBV7-3 and TRBJ2-7; D may be TRBD1 (5 bases). The CDR3 runs 15 residues. CDR1 and CDR2 (germline): SGHTA, FQGTGA. The ends were cut back, 1 base at V and 5 bases at J, with 15 bases in the middle. This CDR3 is CASSLNGAGNDEQYF. The CDR3 coding sequence is TGTGCCAGCAGCTTAAACGGTGCAGGGAACGACGAGCAGTACTTC.

The gene calls are TRBV2 and TRBJ1-5; no firm D call. Looked up from germline, CDR1 is SNHLY and CDR2 is FYNNEI. The CDR3 is 15 residues long. Trimming cost V 10 bases and J 7 bases, with 23 bases left between them. The CDR3 loop reads CATKTGASTYQPQHF. The CDR3 DNA is TGTGCCACCAAGACTGGAGCCAGCACTTACCAGCCCCAGCATTTT.

This chain connects TRBV7-2 to TRBJ2-1, with D perhaps TRBD2 (6 bases). Germline assignment: CDR1 SGHTA and CDR2 FQGNSA. The ends were cut back, 1 base at V and 7 bases at J, with 14 bases in the middle. The CDR3 contains 15 residues. The CDR3, as DNA: TGTGCCAGCAGCTTAGAAGGGTTAGCGGAAAATGAGCAGTTCTTC. Translating it yields CASSLEGLAENEQFF.